One and the same sample provided the 24 T cell receptor beta chains below, sequenced in a study of blood T cell repertoires in COVID-19. Sequencing was performed with immunoSEQ multiplex PCR; in TCRdb, only in-frame clones are kept and a portion is missing. Here the sample spans approximately 300,000 clones, around 89% being singletons. The sample taken for sequencing was PBMCs or T cells enriched from blood (not recorded which). These receptor sequences come from a woman between 18 and 29 years old with acute COVID-19.

The chain couples TRBV19 to TRBJ1-1, with a weak D call TRBD1 (5 bases). CDR3 length: 14 residues. Germline assignment: CDR1 LNHDA and CDR2 SQIVND (reference sequence). Trimming took 3 bases from V and 1 from J, leaving 9 bases between them. CDR3 in amino acids: CASSMSGWNTEAFF. In DNA form, the CDR3 reads TGTGCCAGTAGTATGTCAGGGTGGAACACTGAAGCTTTCTTT.

The chain recombines TRBV19 with TRBJ1-5, with TRBD1 identical over 9 bases. CDR3 length: 14 residues. The germline gives CDR1 LNHDA, CDR2 SQIVND (reference sequence). V was pared by 6 bases and J by 1 base, with 1 base of the junction left unmatched. The CDR3 sequence: CASRQGASNQPQHF. CDR3 nucleotide sequence: TGTGCCAGTAGACAGGGGGCGAGCAATCAGCCCCAGCATTTT.

V is TRBV28 and J is TRBJ1-1; D uncertain. Germline V CDR1 and CDR2: MDHEN, SYDVKM. V lost 5 bases and J 3 bases, leaving 7 bases between the germline ends. The CDR3 runs 12 residues. The CDR3 region is CASSPPDTEAFF. The CDR3 DNA is TGTGCCAGCAGTCCCCCCGACACTGAAGCTTTCTTT.

This chain joins TRBV7-9 and TRBJ2-1, with a weak D call TRBD2 (6 bases). The V end was cut by 7 bases, the J end by 2 bases, with 9 bases between. Per the germline V gene, CDR1 is SEHNR and CDR2 is FQNEAQ (reference sequence). The CDR3 spans 13 residues. The CDR3 DNA sequence: TGTGCCAGCAATAGGAGGGCCTACAATGAGCAGTTCTTC. Translated, it gives CASNRRAYNEQFF.

This clone came up once. The rearrangement links TRBV11-2 to TRBJ2-1; TRBD2 matches at 12 bases. This CDR3 is 14 amino acids long. CDR1 and CDR2 from the germline V gene are SGHAT and FQNNGV. V shed 7 bases, J shed 9 bases, and the junction held 7 bases outside the gene matches. CDR3: CASKWTSGKSEQFF. Written as DNA, the CDR3 is TGTGCCAGCAAGTGGACTAGCGGGAAGAGTGAGCAGTTCTTC.

DNA for the CDR3: TGTGCCAGCAGCTTCAGGGTTGACACTGAAGCTTTCTTT. Amino acid sequence: CASSFRVDTEAFF. This sequence joins TRBV5-4 and TRBJ1-1; perhaps TRBD1 as D (5 bases). Trimming stripped 2 bases from V and 3 bases from J, with 8 bases between. Germline V gene lookup returns CDR1 SGHNT and CDR2 YYREEE (reference sequence). CDR3 length equals 13 residues.

The chain carries TRBV9 and TRBJ1-1; 11 nucleotides match TRBD1. Germline loops: CDR1 SGDLS, CDR2 YYNGEE. CDR3 length: 17 amino acids. J gave up 3 bases and V 2 bases, and 9 bases lay outside the gene matches. The CDR3 is CASSVGQGAFRDTEAFF. The CDR3 DNA sequence: TGTGCCAGCAGCGTTGGACAGGGGGCATTTAGGGACACTGAAGCTTTCTTT.

The genes are TRBV20-1 and TRBJ2-7; 8 bases line up with TRBD1. The V segment lost 4 bases and the J segment 5 bases; nucleotides outside the gene matches: 1. CDR1 and CDR2 from the germline V gene are DFQATT and SNEGSKA (reference sequence). The CDR3 totals 11 residues. The CDR3 loop reads CSANRGNEQYF. The CDR3 DNA follows: TGCAGTGCTAACAGGGGGAACGAGCAGTACTTC.

The chain has TRBV5-1 and TRBJ1-4, with D perhaps matching TRBD1 (6 bases). Trimming took 0 bases from V and 6 from J, leaving 9 bases between them. Germline values: CDR1 SGHRS, CDR2 YFSETQ. The CDR3 is made up of 14 amino acids. The CDR3: CASSLGTADEKLFF. In nucleotides, the CDR3 is TGCGCCAGCAGCTTGGGGACAGCCGATGAAAAACTGTTTTTT.

The sample holds a few counts of this clone. V usage is TRBV19 and J usage is TRBJ1-4, with D perhaps TRBD1 (5 bases). The CDR3 consists of 15 residues. V lost 3 bases and J 8 bases, leaving 16 bases between the germline ends. Germline CDR1 reads LNHDA; CDR2 reads SQIVND (reference sequence). CDR3 loop: CASSMAPGNGEKLFF. CDR3 DNA: TGTGCCAGTAGTATGGCCCCAGGGAACGGGGAAAAACTGTTTTTT.

This chain links TRBV5-3 with TRBJ2-1; D may be TRBD2 (5 bases). Being an ORF, TRBV5-3 has a function that is uncertain. V was clipped by 6 bases and J by 9 bases, with 22 bases between them. This CDR3 has 15 residues. The CDR3 sequence is CARTRRLGSRGEQFF. The CDR3 bases are TGTGCCAGAACCCGACGCCTAGGTTCTCGGGGTGAGCAGTTCTTC.

CDR3 DNA sequence: TGTGCCAGCAGCTTGGATTTAGTGAACACTGAAGCTTTCTTT. Translated: CASSLDLVNTEAFF. The chain carries TRBV5-4 and TRBJ1-1; D remains unclear. The ends were cut back, 0 bases at V and 0 bases at J, with 6 bases in the middle. The CDR3 has 14 residues. Germline CDR1 and CDR2: SGHNT and YYREEE (reference sequence).

This chain joins TRBV18 and TRBJ2-3; TRBD1 agrees at 7 bases. CDR1 KGHSH and CDR2 LQKENI come from the germline V gene. The ends lost 3 bases at V and 6 bases at J; junction bases unmatched: 6. This CDR3 spans 14 amino acids. The CDR3 bases are TGTGCCAGCTCACCCCTCCGACAGGGCGATACGCAGTATTTT. Encoded protein: CASSPLRQGDTQYF.

The chain couples TRBV5-1 to TRBJ1-2, with D possibly being TRBD1 (6 bases). V lost 0 bases and J 2 bases, leaving 14 bases between the germline ends. The germline V gene encodes CDR1 SGHRS and CDR2 YFSETQ. There are 16 residues in the CDR3. CDR3 loop: CASSLAIGGGNYGYTF. CDR3 bases: TGCGCCAGCAGCTTGGCCATAGGGGGAGGGAACTATGGCTACACCTTC.

The chain uses TRBV6-5 and TRBJ2-7, with D tentatively TRBD2 (5 bases). This CDR3 comprises 15 residues. Germline assignment: CDR1 MNHEY and CDR2 SVGAGI. Trimming removed 0 bases from V and 4 bases from J, with 13 bases in between. The CDR3 here is CASSYSPGLNYEQYF. The CDR3 region has the DNA TGTGCCAGCAGTTACTCTCCCGGACTGAATTACGAGCAGTACTTC.

This clone was found once. J is TRBJ1-4 and V is TRBV9, with no clear D. This CDR3 has 14 residues. The germline V gene has CDR1 SGDLS and CDR2 YYNGEE. V shed 0 bases and J shed 5 bases, with 8 bases lying between them. The CDR3 DNA sequence: TGTGCCAGCAGCGTAGGGAGGAGGAATGAAAAACTGTTTTTT. Its translation: CASSVGRRNEKLFF.

V usage is TRBV5-5 and J usage is TRBJ2-7; D not certain. Germline loops: CDR1 SGHKS, CDR2 YYEKEE (reference sequence). The CDR3 has 13 residues. The V end lost 4 bases, the J end lost 9 bases, and 17 bases lay between the germline ends. The CDR3 loop is CASSPLRERGQYF. The CDR3 DNA is TGTGCCAGCAGCCCCCTCCGAGAGCGAGGGCAGTACTTC.

V and J are TRBV29-1 and TRBJ2-5; D is ambiguous. Germline V gene data show CDR1 as SQVTM and CDR2 as ANQGSEA. The CDR3 is 12 residues long. V gave up 4 bases and J gave up 2 bases, with 8 bases separating them. CDR3 amino acids: CSVVTNQETQYF. The CDR3 DNA reads as TGCAGCGTTGTTACAAATCAAGAGACCCAGTACTTC.

This sequence joins TRBV28 and TRBJ2-7; weak D call: TRBD1 (6 bases). The CDR3 covers 13 residues. Trimming left V 6 bases short and J 3 bases short, with 12 bases between. Germline values: CDR1 MDHEN, CDR2 SYDVKM. The CDR3 nucleotides read TGTGCCAGCAGAGCCGGGACACTCTACGAGCAGTACTTC. Protein sequence: CASRAGTLYEQYF.

The chain has TRBV29-1 and TRBJ1-1, with 11 bases aligning to TRBD1. This CDR3 contains 16 residues. V was pared by 0 bases and J by 4 bases, with 7 bases of the junction left unmatched. Looked up from germline, CDR1 is SQVTM and CDR2 is ANQGSEA. CDR3 in DNA: TGCAGCGTTGAAGAGGGACAGGGGGTCTGGATCACTGAAGCTTTCTTT. Its protein is CSVEEGQGVWITEAFF.

The chain links TRBV28 to TRBJ2-7; unclear D gene. Germline CDR1 and CDR2: MDHEN and SYDVKM. The CDR3 consists of 13 residues. V was shortened by 1 base and J by 7 bases, with 11 bases between the two germline ends. The CDR3 here is CASSLLPHGEQYF. DNA of the CDR3: TGTGCCAGCAGTTTATTACCCCACGGGGAGCAGTACTTC.

This clone was seen a single time. The rearrangement links TRBV7-8 to TRBJ2-7, with D maybe TRBD2 (5 bases). Trimming pared 4 bases from V and 2 bases from J, leaving 18 bases between. The CDR3 covers 16 residues. CDR1 is SGHVS, CDR2 FQNEAQ, per germline. CDR3 in DNA: TGTGCCAGCAGCTCAACCTTTGGAGCGGACCCCTACGAGCAGTACTTC. This sequence encodes CASSSTFGADPYEQYF.

The rearrangement uses TRBV11-3 and TRBJ2-5, with 7 bases fitting TRBD2. This CDR3 is built from 15 residues. In germline, CDR1 is SGHNT, CDR2 YENEEA. The ends lost 4 bases at V and 5 bases at J; junction bases unmatched: 10. The CDR3 region is CASSSSGGSKETQYF. The DNA of the CDR3 is TGTGCCAGCAGCTCTTCAGGCGGGAGTAAGGAGACCCAGTACTTC.

The rearrangement uses TRBV28 and TRBJ1-1; no clear D. The V gene lost 6 bases and the J gene lost 4 bases, with 15 bases spanning the gap. The germline gives CDR1 MDHEN, CDR2 SYDVKM. The CDR3 contains 14 residues. Here the CDR3 reads CASSPGPAGTEAFF. In DNA, the CDR3 is TGTGCCAGCAGCCCTGGACCGGCGGGCACTGAAGCTTTCTTT.